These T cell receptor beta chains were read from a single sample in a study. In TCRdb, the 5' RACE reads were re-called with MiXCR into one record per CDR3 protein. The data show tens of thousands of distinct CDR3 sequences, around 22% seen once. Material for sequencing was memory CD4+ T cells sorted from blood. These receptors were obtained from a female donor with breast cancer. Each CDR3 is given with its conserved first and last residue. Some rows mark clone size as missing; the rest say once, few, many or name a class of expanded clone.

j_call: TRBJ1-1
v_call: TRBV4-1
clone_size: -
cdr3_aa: CASSHRGLTEAFF

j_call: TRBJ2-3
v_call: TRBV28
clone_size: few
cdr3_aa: CASSPWREGGTDTQYF

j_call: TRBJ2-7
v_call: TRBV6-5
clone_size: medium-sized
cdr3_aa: CASSYDGTGVNYEQYF

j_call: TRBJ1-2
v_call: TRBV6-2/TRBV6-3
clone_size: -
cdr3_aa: CASSSLQGFGYGYTF

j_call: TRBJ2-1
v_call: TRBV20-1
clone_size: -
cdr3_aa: CSASRGTNEQFF

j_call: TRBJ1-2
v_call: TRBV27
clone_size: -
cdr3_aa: CASTNREGGYGYTF

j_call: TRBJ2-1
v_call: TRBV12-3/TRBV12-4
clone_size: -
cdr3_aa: CASSFANYNEQFF

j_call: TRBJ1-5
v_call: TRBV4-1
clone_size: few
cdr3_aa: CASSPQGAESNQPQHF

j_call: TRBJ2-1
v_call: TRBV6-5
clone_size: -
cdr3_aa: CASSPTTGARDNEQFF

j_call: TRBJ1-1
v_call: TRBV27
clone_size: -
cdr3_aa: CASSLRGKTEAFF

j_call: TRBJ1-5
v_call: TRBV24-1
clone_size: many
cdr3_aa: CATQTGPRQPQHF

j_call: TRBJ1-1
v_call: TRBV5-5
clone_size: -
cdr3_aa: CASSPRTVNTEAFF

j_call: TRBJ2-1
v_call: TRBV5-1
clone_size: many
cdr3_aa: CASSLNRAGGFNEQFF

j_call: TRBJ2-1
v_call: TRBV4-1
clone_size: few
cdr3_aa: CASSQLRTDNEQFF

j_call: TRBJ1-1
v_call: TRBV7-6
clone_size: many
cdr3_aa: CASSLAGTEAFF

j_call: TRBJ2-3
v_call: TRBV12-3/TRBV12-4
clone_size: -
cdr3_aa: CASGRGPSSDTQYF

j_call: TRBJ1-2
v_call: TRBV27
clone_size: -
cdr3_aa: CASSLFPTGGNYGYTF

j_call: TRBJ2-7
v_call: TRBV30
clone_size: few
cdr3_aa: CAWTRVQWRETYEQYF

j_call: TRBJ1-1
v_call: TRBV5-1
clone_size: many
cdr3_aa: CASSSPPHGNTEAFF

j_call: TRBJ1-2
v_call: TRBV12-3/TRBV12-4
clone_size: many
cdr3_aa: CASSPGGADGYTF

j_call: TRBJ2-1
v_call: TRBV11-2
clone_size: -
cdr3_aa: CASRPGEVNEQFF

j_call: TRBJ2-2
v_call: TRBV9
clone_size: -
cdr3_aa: CASSDPGQNTGELFF

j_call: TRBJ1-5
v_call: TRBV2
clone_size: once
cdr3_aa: CASSERDISSQPQHF

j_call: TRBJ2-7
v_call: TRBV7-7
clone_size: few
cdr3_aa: CASSSGTGAYEQYF

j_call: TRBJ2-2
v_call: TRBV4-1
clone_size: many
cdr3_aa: CASSQDQTSGRSGELFF

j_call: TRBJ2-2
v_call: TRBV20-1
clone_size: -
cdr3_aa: CSARDRDRAGELFF

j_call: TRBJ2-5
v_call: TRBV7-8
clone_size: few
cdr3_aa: CASSGAQARPQETQYF

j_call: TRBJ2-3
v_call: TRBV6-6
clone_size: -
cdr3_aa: CASSYWASTDTQYF

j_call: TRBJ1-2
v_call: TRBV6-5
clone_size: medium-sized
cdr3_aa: CASRDSPNYGYTF

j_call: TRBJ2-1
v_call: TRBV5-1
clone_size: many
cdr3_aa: CASSLALAVRSSYNEQFF

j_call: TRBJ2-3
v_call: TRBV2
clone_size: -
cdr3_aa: CASAGQVSTDTQYF

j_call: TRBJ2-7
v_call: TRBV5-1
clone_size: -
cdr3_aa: CASSPDSLQYF

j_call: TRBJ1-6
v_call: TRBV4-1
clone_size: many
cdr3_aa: CASSQDFNNTPLHF

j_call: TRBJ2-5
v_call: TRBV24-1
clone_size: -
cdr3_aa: CATSDPGQPLETQYF

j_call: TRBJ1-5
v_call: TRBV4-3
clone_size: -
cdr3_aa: CASSQDRYNQPQHF

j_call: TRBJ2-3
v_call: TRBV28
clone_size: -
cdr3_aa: CASTSPRPDTQYF

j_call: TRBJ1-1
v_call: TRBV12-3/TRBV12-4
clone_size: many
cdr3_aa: CASSLLGPQPSAFF

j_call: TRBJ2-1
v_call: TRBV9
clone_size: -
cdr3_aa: CASSEGGLAGGPRVSNEQFF

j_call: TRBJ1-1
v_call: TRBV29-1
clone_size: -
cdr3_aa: CSAQGQGVGGFMNTEAFF

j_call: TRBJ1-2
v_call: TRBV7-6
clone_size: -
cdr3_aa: CASSLAAKTNYGYTF

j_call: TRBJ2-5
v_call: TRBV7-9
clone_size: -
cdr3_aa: CASSFSVIPRETQYF

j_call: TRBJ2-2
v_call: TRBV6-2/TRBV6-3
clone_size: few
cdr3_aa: CASSYEGVGELFF

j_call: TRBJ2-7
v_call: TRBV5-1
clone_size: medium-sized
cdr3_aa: CASSLGQGSSYEQYF

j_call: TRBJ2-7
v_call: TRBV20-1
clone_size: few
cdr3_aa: CSAREAGEQYF

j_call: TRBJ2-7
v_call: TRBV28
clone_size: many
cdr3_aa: CASSSTDQYEQYF

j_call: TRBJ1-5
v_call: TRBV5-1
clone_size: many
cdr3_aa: CASSPGQGSDQPQHF

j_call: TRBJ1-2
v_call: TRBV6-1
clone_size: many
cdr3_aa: CASSDHPSDRCYF

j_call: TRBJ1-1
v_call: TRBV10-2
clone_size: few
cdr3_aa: CASRAQGNTEAFF

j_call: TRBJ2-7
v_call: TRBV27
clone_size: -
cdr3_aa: CASSFNSDTTYEQYF

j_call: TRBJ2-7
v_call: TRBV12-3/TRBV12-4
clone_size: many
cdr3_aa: CASSLEWGEQYF

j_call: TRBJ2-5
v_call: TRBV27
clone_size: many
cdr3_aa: CASSLWDGQETQYF

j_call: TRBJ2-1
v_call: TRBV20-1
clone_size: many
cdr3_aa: CSAKSMEGANSYNEQFF

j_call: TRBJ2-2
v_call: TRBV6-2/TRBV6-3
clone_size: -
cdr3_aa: CASGLYDGELFF

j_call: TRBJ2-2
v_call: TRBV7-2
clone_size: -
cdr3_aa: CASSRTTGLVKTGELFF

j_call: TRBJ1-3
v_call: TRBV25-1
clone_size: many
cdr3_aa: CASSEGGGSTPYF

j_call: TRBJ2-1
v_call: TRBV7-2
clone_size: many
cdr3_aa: CASTSGGEQFF

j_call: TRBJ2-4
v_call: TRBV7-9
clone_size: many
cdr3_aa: CASSLRDSRSIQYF

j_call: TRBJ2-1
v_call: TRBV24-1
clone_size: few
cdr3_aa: CATGLAGDSREQFF

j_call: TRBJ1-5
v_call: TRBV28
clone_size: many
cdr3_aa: CASSSYDSNQPQHF